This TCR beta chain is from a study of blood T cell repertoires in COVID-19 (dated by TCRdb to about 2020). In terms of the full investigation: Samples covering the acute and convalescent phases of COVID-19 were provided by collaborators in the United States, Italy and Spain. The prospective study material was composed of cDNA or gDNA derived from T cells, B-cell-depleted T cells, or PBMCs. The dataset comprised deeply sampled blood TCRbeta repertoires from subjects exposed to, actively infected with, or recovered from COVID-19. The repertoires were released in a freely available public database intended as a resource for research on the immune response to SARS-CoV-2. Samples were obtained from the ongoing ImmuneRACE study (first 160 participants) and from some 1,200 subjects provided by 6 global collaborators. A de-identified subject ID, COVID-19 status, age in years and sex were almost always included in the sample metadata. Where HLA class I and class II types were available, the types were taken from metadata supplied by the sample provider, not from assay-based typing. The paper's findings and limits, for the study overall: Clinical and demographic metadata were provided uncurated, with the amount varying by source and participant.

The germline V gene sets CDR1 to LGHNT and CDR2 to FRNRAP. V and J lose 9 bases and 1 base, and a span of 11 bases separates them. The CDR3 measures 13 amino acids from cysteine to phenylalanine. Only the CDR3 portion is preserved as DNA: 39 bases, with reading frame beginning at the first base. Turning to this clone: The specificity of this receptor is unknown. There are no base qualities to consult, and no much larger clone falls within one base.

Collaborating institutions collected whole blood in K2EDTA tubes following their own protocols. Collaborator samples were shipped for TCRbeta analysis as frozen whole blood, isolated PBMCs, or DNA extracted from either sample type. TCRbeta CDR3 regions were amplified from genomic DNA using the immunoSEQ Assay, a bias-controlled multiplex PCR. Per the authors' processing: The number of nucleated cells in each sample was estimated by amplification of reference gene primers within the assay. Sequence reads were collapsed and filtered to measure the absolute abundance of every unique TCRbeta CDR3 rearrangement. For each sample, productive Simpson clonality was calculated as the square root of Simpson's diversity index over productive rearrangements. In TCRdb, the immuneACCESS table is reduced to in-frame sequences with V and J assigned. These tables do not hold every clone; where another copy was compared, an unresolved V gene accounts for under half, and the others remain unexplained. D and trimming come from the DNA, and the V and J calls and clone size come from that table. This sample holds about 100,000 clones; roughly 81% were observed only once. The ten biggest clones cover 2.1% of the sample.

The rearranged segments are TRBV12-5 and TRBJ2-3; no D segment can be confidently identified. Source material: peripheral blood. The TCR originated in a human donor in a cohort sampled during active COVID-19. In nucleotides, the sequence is TGTGCTAGCTCTAGGTCAGGCACAGATACGCAGTATTTT. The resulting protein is CASSRSGTDTQYF.